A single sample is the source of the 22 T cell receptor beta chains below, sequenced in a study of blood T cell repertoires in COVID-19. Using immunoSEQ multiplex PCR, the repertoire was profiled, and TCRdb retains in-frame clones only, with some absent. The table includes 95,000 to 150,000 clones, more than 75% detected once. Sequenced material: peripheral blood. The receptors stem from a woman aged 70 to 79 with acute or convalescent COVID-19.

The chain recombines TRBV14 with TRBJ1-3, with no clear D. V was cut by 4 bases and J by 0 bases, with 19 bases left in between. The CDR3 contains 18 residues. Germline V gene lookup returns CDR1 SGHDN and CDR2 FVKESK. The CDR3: CASSPTPWGGLSGNTIYF. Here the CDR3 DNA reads TGTGCCAGCAGCCCTACCCCCTGGGGAGGCCTCTCTGGAAACACCATATATTTT.

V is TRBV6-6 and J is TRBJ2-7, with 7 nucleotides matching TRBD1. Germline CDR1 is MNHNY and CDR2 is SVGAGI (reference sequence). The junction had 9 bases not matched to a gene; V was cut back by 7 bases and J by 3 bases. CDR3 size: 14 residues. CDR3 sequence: CASTRDSSIYEQYF. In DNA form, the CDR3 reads TGTGCCAGCACCAGGGACAGTTCAATCTACGAGCAGTACTTC.

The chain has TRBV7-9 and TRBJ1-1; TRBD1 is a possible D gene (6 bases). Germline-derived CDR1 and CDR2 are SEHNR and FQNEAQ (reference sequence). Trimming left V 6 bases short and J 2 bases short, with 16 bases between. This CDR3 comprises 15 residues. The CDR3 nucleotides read TGTGCCAGCAGGCCCCGGTGGGGGCACAACACTGAAGCTTTCTTT. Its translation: CASRPRWGHNTEAFF. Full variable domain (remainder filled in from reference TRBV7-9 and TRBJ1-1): DTGVSQNPRHKITKRGQNVTFRCDPISEHNRLYWYRQTLGQGPEFLTYFQNEAQLEKSRLLSDRFSAERPKGSFSTLEIQRTEQGDSAMYLCASRPRWGHNTEAFFGQGTRLTVV.

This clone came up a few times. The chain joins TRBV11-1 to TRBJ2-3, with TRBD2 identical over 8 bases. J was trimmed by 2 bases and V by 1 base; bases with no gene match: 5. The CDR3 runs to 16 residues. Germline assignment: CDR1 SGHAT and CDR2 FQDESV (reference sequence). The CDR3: CASSLELADYTDTQYF. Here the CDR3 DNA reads TGTGCCAGCAGCTTAGAACTAGCGGATTACACAGATACGCAGTATTTT.

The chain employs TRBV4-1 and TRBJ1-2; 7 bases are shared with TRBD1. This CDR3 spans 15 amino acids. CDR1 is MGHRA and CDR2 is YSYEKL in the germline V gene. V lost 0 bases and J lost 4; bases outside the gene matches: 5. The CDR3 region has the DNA TGCGCCAGCAGCCAAGATCGGGCAGGGGGCTATGGCTACACCTTC. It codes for CASSQDRAGGYGYTF.

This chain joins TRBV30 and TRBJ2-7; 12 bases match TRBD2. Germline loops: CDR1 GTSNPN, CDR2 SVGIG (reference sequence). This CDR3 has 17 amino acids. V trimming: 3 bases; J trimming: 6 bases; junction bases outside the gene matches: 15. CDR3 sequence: CAWRPLAGGRTWVEQYF. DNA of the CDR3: TGTGCCTGGAGGCCCCTAGCGGGGGGGCGGACTTGGGTCGAGCAGTACTTC.

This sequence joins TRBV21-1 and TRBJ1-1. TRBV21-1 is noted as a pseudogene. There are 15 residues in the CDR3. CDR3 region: CASSKEAAGDTEAFF. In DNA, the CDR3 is TGTGCCAGCAGCAAAGAAGCGGCGGGTGATACTGAAGCTTTCTTT.

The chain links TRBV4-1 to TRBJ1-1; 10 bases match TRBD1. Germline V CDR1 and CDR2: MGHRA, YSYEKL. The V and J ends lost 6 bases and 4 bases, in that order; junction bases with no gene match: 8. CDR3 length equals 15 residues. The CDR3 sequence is CASSFPGQGFTEAFF. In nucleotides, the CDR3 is TGCGCCAGCAGTTTTCCGGGACAGGGGTTCACTGAAGCTTTCTTT.

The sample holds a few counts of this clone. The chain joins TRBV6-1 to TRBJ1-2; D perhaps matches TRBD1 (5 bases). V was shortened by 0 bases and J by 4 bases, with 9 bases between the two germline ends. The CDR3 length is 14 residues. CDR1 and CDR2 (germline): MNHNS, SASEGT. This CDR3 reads CASSEALGVYGYTF. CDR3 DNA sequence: TGTGCCAGCAGTGAAGCTTTAGGGGTCTATGGCTACACCTTC.

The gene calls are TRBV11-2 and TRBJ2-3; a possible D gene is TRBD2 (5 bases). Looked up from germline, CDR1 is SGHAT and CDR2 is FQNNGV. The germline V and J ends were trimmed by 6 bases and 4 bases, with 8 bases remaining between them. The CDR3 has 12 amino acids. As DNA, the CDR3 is TGTGCCAGCAGTACACTAGCAGATACGCAGTATTTT. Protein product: CASSTLADTQYF.

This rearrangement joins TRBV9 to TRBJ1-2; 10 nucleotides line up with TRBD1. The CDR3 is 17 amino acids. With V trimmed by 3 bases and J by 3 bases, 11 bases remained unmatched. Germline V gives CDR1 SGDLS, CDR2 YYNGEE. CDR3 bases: TGTGCCAGCAGCGGTGCCGGGACAGGGGAAATGGACTATGGCTACACCTTC. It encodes CASSGAGTGEMDYGYTF.

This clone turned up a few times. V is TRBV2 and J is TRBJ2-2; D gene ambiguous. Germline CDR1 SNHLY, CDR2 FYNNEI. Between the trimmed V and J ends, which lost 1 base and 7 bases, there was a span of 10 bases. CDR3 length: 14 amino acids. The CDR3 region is CASSEDGRNGELFF. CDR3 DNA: TGTGCCAGCAGTGAAGATGGCAGGAACGGGGAGCTGTTTTTT. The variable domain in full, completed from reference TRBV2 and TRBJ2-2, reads EPEVTQTPSHQVTQMGQEVILRCVPISNHLYFYWYRQILGQKVEFLVSFYNNEISEKSEIFDDQFSVERPDGSNFTLKIRSTKLEDSAMYFCASSEDGRNGELFFGEGSRLTVL.

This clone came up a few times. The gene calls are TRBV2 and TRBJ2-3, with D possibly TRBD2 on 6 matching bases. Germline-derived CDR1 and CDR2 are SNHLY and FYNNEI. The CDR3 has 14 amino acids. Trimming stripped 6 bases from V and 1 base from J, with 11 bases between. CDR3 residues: CASSPGGGTDTQYF. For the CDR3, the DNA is TGTGCCAGCAGCCCCGGGGGTGGCACAGATACGCAGTATTTT.

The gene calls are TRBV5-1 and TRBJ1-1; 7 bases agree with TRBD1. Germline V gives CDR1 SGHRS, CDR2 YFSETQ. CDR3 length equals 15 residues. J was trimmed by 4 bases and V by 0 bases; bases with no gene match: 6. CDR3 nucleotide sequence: TGCGCCAGCAGCTTGGAAAGGGGGCTCTTCACTGAAGCTTTCTTT. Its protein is CASSLERGLFTEAFF.

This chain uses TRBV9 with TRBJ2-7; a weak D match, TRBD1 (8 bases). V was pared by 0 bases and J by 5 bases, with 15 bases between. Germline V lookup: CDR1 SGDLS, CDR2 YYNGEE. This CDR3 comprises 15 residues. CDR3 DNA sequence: TGTGCCAGCAGCGTAGACAGGGGGGGGCACAACGAGCAGTACTTC. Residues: CASSVDRGGHNEQYF.

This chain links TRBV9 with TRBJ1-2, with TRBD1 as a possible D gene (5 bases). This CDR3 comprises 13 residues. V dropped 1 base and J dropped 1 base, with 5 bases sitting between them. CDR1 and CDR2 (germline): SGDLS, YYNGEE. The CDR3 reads CASSVQGNYGYTF. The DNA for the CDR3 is TGTGCCAGCAGCGTACAGGGTAACTATGGCTACACCTTC.

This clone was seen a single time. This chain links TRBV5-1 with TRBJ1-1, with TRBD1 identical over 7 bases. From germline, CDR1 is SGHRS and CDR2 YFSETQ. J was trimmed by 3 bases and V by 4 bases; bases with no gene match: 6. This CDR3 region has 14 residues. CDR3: CASSPGQADTEAFF. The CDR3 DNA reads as TGCGCCAGCAGCCCCGGACAGGCGGACACTGAAGCTTTCTTT. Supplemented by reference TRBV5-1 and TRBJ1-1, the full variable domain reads KAGVTQTPRYLIKTRGQQVTLSCSPISGHRSVSWYQQTPGQGLQFLFEYFSETQRNKGNFPGRFSGRQFSNSRSEMNVSTLELGDSALYLCASSPGQADTEAFFGQGTRLTVV.

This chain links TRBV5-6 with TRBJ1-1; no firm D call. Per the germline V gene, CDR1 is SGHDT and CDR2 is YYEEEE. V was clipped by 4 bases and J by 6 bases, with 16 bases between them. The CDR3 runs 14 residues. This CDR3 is CASSTEERAAEAFF. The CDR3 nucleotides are TGTGCCAGCAGCACCGAGGAGAGGGCGGCTGAAGCTTTCTTT.

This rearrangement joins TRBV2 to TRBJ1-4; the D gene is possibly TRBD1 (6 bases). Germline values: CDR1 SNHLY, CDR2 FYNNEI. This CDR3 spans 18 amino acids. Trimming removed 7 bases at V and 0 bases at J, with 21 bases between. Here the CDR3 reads CASTRRTVGYATNEKLFF. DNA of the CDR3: TGTGCCAGCACCCGCCGGACAGTAGGCTATGCAACTAATGAAAAACTGTTTTTT.

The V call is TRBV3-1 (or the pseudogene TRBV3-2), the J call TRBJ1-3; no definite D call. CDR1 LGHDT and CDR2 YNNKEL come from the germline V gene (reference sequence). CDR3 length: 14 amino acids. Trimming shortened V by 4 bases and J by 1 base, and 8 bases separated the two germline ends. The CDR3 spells CASSPRGSGNTIYF. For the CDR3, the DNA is TGTGCCAGCAGCCCTCGAGGATCTGGAAACACCATATATTTT.

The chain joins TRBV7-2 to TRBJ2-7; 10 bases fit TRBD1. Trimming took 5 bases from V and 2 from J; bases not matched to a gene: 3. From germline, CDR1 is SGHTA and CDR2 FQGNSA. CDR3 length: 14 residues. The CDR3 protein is CASSVDRGPYEQYF. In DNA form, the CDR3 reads TGTGCCAGCAGCGTAGACAGGGGGCCCTACGAGCAGTACTTC.

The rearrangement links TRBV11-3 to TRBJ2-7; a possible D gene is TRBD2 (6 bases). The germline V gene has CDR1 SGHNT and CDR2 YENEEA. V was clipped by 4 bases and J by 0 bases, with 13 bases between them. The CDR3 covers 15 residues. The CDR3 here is CASSSWGDRSYEQYF. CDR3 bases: TGTGCCAGCAGCTCGTGGGGGGACCGCTCCTACGAGCAGTACTTC.